This T cell receptor beta chain was identified in a study of T cell responses to AZD1222 COVID-19 vaccine. V shed 7 bases and J shed 11 bases, with 17 bases lying between them. This CDR3 comprises 12 residues. In germline, CDR1 is MNHEY, CDR2 SVGAGI. Using immunoSEQ multiplex PCR, the repertoire was profiled, and TCRdb retains in-frame clones only, with some absent. This table holds about 260,000 clones, approximately 95% found once. This clone came up once. The receptor was derived from an adult in good health. The input for sequencing was peripheral blood, taken on day 0 of AZD1222 vaccination. This chain links TRBV6-5 with TRBJ1-1; D unresolved. The CDR3 sequence: CASIDAPVYAFF. In DNA, the CDR3 is TGTGCCAGCATCGACGCCCCGGTATACGCTTTCTTT.